The T cell receptor (beta chain) described here comes from a study of read filtering for tumor transcriptome and immune sequencing. This library used roughly 400 ng RNA and molecular barcoded adaptors spanning alpha/delta and beta/gamma chains. Using its own MiXCR run on the reads, TCRdb lists one record per CDR3 protein. The table lists 5,000 to 6,500 distinct CDR3 sequences, roughly 20% of them singletons. V shed 2 bases and J shed 7 bases, with 8 bases lying between them. The V gene's germline CDR1 is MNHEY and CDR2 SMNVEV (reference sequence). The CDR3 runs 13 residues. This clonotype was recorded many times.

The sequence derives from a donor aged 40 or over with multiple myeloma. Sequencing was carried out using a population of CD138-negative cells sorted from bone marrow. The rearrangement links TRBV27 to TRBJ1-4; possibly TRBD1 for D (5 bases). CDR3 bases: TGTGCCAGCAGTTTAGGGGGGGTTGAAAAACTGTTTTTT. Translated: CASSLGGVEKLFF.